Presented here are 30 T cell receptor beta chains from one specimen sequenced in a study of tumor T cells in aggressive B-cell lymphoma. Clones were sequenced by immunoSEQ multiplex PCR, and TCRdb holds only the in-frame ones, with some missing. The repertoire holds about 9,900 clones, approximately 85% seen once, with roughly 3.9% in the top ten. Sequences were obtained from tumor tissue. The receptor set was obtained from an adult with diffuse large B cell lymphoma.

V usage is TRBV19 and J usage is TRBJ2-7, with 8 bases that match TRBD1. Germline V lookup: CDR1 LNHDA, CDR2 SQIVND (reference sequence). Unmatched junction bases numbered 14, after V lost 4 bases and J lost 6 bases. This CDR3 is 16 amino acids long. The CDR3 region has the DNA TGTGCCAGTAGTAGGGCCGGGACAGGAGGAAGGGGCGAGCAGTACTTC. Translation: CASSRAGTGGRGEQYF.

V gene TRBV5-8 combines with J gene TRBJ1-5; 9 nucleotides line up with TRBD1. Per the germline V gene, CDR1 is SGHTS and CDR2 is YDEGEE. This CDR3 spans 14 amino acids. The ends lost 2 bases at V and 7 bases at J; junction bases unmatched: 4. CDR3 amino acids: CASSLYRGLQPQHF. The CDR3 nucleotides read TGTGCCAGCAGCTTATACAGGGGGCTCCAGCCCCAGCATTTT.

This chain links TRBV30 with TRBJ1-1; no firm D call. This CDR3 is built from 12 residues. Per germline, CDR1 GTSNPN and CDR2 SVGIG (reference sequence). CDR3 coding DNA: TGTGCTTCCGAACGGGATCCTTATTTGGCTTTCTTT. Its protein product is CASERDPYLAFF.

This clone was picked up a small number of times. This chain's CDR3 is CASSIDGTGYLDTQYF. CDR3 bases: TGTGCCAGTAGTATAGATGGGACAGGGTATTTAGATACGCAGTATTTT. The chain uses TRBV19 and TRBJ2-3, with 9 bases that match TRBD1. The germline V gene has CDR1 LNHDA and CDR2 SQIVND (reference sequence). V lost 0 bases and J lost 5; bases outside the gene matches: 6. The CDR3 has 16 residues.

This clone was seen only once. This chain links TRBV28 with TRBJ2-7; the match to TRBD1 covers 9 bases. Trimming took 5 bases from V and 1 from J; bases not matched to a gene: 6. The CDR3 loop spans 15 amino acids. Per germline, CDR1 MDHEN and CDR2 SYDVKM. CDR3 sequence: CASSPPGQGSYEQYF. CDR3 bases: TGTGCCAGCAGTCCCCCGGGACAGGGATCCTACGAGCAGTACTTC.

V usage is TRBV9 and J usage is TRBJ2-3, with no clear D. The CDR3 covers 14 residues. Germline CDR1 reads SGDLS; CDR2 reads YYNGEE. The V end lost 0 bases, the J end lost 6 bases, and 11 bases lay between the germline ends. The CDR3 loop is CASSVAGPRDTQYF. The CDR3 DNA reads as TGTGCCAGCAGCGTAGCTGGTCCTAGGGATACGCAGTATTTT.

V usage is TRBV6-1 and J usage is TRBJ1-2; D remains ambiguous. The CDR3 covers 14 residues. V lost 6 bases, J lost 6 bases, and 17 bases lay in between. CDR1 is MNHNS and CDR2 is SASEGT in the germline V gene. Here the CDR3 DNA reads TGTGCCAGCAGCGAAATCATGACAAGTCATGGCTACACCTTC. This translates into CASSEIMTSHGYTF.

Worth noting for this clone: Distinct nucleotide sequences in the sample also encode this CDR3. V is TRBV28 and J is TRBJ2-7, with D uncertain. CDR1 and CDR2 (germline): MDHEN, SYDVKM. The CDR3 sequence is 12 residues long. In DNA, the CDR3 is TGTGCTACTCAGGTAGTCTCCTACGAGCAGTACTTC. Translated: CATQVVSYEQYF.

CDR3 loop: CASSQNSPLHF. The CDR3 DNA reads as TGTGCCAGCAGCCAAAATTCACCCCTCCACTTT. The rearrangement joins TRBV11-2 to TRBJ1-6; no definite D call. The V and J ends lost 5 bases and 7 bases respectively, with 3 bases between them. Per germline, CDR1 SGHAT and CDR2 FQNNGV. The CDR3 is 11 amino acids.

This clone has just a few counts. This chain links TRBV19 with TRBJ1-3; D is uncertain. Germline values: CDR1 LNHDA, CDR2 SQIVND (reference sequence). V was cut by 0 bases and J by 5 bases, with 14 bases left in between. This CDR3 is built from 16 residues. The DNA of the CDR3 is TGTGCCAGTAGTATAGATGTACAAGTACGCCGAAACACCATATATTTT. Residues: CASSIDVQVRRNTIYF.

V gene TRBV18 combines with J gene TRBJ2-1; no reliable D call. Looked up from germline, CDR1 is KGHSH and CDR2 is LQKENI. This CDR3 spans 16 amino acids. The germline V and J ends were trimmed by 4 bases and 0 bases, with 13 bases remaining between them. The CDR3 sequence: CASSLMQRSSYNEQFF. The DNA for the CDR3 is TGTGCCAGCTCACTAATGCAACGGAGCTCCTACAATGAGCAGTTCTTC.

CDR3 region: CAWSAAGAVYGYTF. CDR3 sequence (DNA): TGTGCCTGGAGTGCGGCAGGGGCGGTCTATGGCTACACCTTC. The chain links TRBV30 to TRBJ1-2, with a weak D call TRBD1 (6 bases). CDR1 GTSNPN and CDR2 SVGIG come from the germline V gene (reference sequence). Between the trimmed V and J ends, which lost 1 base and 4 bases, there was a span of 13 bases. The CDR3 is made up of 14 amino acids.

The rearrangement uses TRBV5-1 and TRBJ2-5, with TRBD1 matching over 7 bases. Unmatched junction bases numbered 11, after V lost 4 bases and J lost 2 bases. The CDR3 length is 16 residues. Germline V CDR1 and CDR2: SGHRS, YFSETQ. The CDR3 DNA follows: TGCGCCAGCAGCACTTGGTGGGGCAGGGGGCAAGAGACCCAGTACTTC. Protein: CASSTWWGRGQETQYF.

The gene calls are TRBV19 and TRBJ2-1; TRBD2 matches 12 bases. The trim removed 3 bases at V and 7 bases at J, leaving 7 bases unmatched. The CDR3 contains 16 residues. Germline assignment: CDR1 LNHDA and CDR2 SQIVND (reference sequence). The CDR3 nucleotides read TGTGCCAGTAGTATGGGCCTAGCGGGAGGGAGGAATGAGCAGTTCTTC. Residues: CASSMGLAGGRNEQFF.

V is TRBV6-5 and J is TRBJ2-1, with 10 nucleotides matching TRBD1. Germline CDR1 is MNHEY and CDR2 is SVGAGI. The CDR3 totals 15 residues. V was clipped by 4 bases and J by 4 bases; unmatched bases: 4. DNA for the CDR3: TGTGCCAGCAGTTCCGGGACAGGGGTTTACAATGAGCAGTTCTTC. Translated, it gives CASSSGTGVYNEQFF.

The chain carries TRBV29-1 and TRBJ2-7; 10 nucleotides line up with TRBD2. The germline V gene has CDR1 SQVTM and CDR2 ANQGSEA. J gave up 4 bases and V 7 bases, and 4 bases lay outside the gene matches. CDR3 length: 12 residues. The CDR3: CSGLAGGYEQYF. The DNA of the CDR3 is TGCAGCGGGTTAGCGGGAGGATACGAGCAGTACTTC.

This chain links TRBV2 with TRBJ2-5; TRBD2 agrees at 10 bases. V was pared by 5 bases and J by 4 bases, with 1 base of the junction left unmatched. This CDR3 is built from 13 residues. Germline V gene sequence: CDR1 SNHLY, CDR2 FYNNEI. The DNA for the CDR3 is TGTGCCAGCAGTCTAGCGGGAGCAGAGACCCAGTACTTC. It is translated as CASSLAGAETQYF.

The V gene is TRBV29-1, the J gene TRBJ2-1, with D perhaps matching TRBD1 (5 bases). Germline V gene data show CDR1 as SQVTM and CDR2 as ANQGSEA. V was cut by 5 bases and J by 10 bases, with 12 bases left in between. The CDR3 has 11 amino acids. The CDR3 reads CSVKRQMEQFF. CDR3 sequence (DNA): TGCAGCGTTAAAAGACAGATGGAGCAGTTCTTC.

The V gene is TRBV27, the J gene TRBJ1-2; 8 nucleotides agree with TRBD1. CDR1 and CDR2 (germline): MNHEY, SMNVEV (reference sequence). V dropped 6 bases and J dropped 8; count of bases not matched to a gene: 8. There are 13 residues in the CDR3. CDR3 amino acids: CASSDRGLGGYTF. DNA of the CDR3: TGTGCCAGCAGCGACAGGGGTTTGGGGGGCTACACCTTC.

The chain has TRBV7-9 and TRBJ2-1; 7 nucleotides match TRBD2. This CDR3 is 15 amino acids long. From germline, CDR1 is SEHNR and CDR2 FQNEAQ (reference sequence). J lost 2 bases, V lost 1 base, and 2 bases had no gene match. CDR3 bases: TGTGCCAGCAGCTTAGTTGCGGGAGCCTACAATGAGCAGTTCTTC. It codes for CASSLVAGAYNEQFF.

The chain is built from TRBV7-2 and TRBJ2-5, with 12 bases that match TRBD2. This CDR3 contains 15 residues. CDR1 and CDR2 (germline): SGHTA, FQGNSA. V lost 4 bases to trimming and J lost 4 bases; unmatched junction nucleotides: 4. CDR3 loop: CASSSEGLAGETQYF. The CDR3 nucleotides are TGTGCCAGCAGCTCGGAGGGACTAGCGGGAGAGACCCAGTACTTC.

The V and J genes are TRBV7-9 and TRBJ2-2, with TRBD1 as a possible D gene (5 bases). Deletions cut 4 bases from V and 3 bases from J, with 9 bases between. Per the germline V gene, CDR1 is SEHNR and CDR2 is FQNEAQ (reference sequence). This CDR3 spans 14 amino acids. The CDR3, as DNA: TGTGCCAGCAGCTCCGACAGACACACCGGGGAGCTGTTTTTT. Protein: CASSSDRHTGELFF.

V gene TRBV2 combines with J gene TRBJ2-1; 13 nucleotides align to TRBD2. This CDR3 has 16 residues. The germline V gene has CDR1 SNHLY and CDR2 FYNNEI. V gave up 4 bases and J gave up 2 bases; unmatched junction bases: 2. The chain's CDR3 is CASSAGLAGPYNEQFF. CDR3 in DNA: TGTGCCAGCAGTGCGGGACTAGCGGGACCCTACAATGAGCAGTTCTTC.

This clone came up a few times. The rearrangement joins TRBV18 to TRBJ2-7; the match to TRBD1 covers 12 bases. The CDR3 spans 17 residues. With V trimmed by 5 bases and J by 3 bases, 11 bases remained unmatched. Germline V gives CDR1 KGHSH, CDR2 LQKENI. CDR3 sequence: CASSVQSGTGGIYEQYF. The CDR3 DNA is TGTGCCAGCTCAGTACAGTCCGGGACAGGGGGCATCTACGAGCAGTACTTC. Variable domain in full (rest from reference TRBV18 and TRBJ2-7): NAGVMQNPRHLVRRRGQEARLRCSPMKGHSHVYWYRQLPEEGLKFMVYLQKENIIDESGMPKERFSAEFPKEGPSILRIQQVVRGDSAAYFCASSVQSGTGGIYEQYFGPGTRLTVT.

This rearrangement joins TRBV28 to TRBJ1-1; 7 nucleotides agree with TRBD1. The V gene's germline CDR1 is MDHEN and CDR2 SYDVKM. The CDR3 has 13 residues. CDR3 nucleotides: TGTGCTCTCCAGGGGGGTCTGAACACTGAAGCTTTCTTT. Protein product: CALQGGLNTEAFF.

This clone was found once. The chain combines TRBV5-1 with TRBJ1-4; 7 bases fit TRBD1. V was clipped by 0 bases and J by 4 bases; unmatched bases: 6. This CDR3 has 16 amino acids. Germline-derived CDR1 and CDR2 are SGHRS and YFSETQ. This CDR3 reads CASSLDPGGSNEKLFF. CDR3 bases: TGCGCCAGCAGCTTGGACCCAGGGGGTAGTAATGAAAAACTGTTTTTT.

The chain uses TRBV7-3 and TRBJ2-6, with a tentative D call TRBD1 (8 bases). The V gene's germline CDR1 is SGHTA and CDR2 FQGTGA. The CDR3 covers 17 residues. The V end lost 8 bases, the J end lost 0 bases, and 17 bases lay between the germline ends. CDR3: CASRGDRLASGANVLTF. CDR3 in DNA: TGTGCCAGCCGGGGGGACAGGCTTGCCTCTGGGGCCAACGTCCTGACTTTC. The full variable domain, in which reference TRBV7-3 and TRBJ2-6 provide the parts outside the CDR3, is GAGVSQTPSNKVTEKGKYVELRCDPISGHTALYWYRQSLGQGPEFLIYFQGTGAADDSGLPNDRFFAVRPEGSVSTLKIQRTERGDSAVYLCASRGDRLASGANVLTFGAGSRLTVL.

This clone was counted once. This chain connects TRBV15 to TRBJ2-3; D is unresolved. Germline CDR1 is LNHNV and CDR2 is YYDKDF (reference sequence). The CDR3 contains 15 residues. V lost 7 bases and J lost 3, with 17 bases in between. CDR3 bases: TGTGCCACCACGAGCCGGGTTTTCTGGACAGATACGCAGTATTTT. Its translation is CATTSRVFWTDTQYF.

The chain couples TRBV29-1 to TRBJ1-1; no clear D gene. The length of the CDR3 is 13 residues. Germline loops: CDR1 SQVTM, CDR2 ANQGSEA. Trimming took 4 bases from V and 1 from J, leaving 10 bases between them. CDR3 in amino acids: CSVGGQQNTEAFF. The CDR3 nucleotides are TGCAGCGTTGGCGGGCAACAGAACACTGAAGCTTTCTTT.

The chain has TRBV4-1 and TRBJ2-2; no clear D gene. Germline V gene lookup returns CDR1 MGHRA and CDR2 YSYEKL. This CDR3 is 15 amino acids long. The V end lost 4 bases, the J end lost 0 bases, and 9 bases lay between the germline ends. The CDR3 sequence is CASSLSQANTGELFF. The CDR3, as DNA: TGCGCCAGCAGCCTTAGTCAGGCGAACACCGGGGAGCTGTTTTTT.